Below are 20 T cell receptor beta chains sequenced from a single sample in a study of PD-L1 blockade in urothelial cancer. Some clones are missing from TCRdb's copy, which holds only in-frame ones; the method was immunoSEQ multiplex PCR. The repertoire holds around 35,000 clones, nearly 85% seen once, with more than 15% in the top ten. Stated time point: pretreatment peripheral blood. The starting material was PBMCs, obtained around atezolizumab (anti-PD-L1) treatment. All receptors come from a man aged 55 to 69 with urothelial cancer.

The J gene is TRBJ2-7, the V gene TRBV15; D gene ambiguous. CDR3 size: 15 residues. Looked up from germline, CDR1 is LNHNV and CDR2 is YYDKDF (reference sequence). V lost 0 bases and J lost 4, with 13 bases in between. CDR3 residues: CATSRELSGGYEQYF. CDR3 bases: TGTGCCACCAGCAGAGAATTAAGTGGCGGATACGAGCAGTACTTC.

The CDR3: CASSLSGQTNEQFF. The DNA of the CDR3 is TGCGCCAGCAGCTTATCAGGACAGACAAATGAGCAGTTCTTC. The chain has TRBV5-1 and TRBJ2-1; D possibly corresponds to TRBD1 (6 bases). The CDR3 runs 14 residues. V was shortened by 2 bases and J by 7 bases, with 13 bases between the two germline ends. The germline V gene encodes CDR1 SGHRS and CDR2 YFSETQ.

This clone has only a few counts. The V call is TRBV10-2, the J call TRBJ1-1; D perhaps matches TRBD1 (5 bases). V was cut by 10 bases and J by 4 bases, with 13 bases left in between. Germline V gene lookup returns CDR1 WSHSY and CDR2 SAAADI. This CDR3 contains 12 residues. The CDR3 DNA sequence: TGCGCCACCGGGGGGAGTTTCACTGAAGCTTTCTTT. Its protein product is CATGGSFTEAFF.

The chain joins TRBV19 to TRBJ2-7; TRBD1 is a possible D gene (5 bases). The V gene lost 5 bases and the J gene lost 6 bases, with 20 bases spanning the gap. The CDR3 length is 15 residues. CDR1 and CDR2 (germline): LNHDA, SQIVND (reference sequence). The CDR3 nucleotides read TGTGCCAGTAGTGAGACAGCTTCCCTCCCGGGCGAGCAGTACTTC. Translated, it gives CASSETASLPGEQYF. Drawing the rest from reference TRBV19 and TRBJ2-7, the complete variable domain is DGGITQSPKYLFRKEGQNVTLSCEQNLNHDAMYWYRQDPGQGLRLIYYSQIVNDFQKGDIAEGYSVSREKKESFPLTVTSAQKNPTAFYLCASSETASLPGEQYFGPGTRLTVT.

V gene TRBV7-5 combines with J gene TRBJ1-2; the table names TRBD1, a call not compared with the DNA. TRBV7-5 counts as a pseudogene. The CDR3 has 14 amino acids. The CDR3 nucleotides read TGTGCCAGAAGCTCCCGGTACAGGGGTGAAGGCTACACCTTC. Amino acid sequence: CARSSRYRGEGYTF.

The CDR3 reads CASSSTGMGYGYTF. CDR3 in DNA: TGCGCCAGCAGCTCAACAGGAATGGGCTATGGCTACACCTTC. The chain has TRBV5-1 and TRBJ1-2, with D perhaps matching TRBD1 (5 bases). The CDR3 is 14 residues long. V gave up 3 bases and J gave up 4 bases, with 13 bases separating them. The germline gives CDR1 SGHRS, CDR2 YFSETQ.

The chain combines TRBV4-1 with TRBJ1-2, with TRBD1 matching 8 bases. V dropped 3 bases and J dropped 5; count of bases not matched to a gene: 2. Per the germline V gene, CDR1 is MGHRA and CDR2 is YSYEKL. This CDR3 has 13 amino acids. The CDR3 nucleotides are TGCGCCAGCAGCCAGCGGACAGGGTATGGCTACACCTTC. Protein: CASSQRTGYGYTF.

The chain carries TRBV28 and TRBJ2-7; 11 nucleotides line up with TRBD1. CDR1 is MDHEN, CDR2 SYDVKM, per germline. CDR3 length: 15 residues. J was trimmed by 5 bases and V by 2 bases; bases with no gene match: 5. In DNA form, the CDR3 reads TGTGCCAGCAGTTTAGCCGGGACAGGGGGTCACGAGCAGTACTTC. Amino acid sequence: CASSLAGTGGHEQYF.

The chain joins TRBV27 to TRBJ2-1; 9 positions match TRBD2. Germline V gene lookup returns CDR1 MNHEY and CDR2 SMNVEV (reference sequence). The length of the CDR3 is 15 residues. V was clipped by 3 bases and J by 3 bases; unmatched bases: 3. The CDR3 is CASSFSGSSYNEQFF. The CDR3 DNA follows: TGTGCCAGCAGTTTTAGCGGGAGTAGCTACAATGAGCAGTTCTTC.

CDR3 in amino acids: CASSLRQGAGQPQHF. The DNA of the CDR3 is TGTGCCAGCAGCTTGCGACAGGGGGCGGGACAGCCCCAGCATTTT. This sequence joins TRBV5-6 and TRBJ1-5; TRBD1 aligns across 10 bases. This CDR3 has 15 amino acids. J was trimmed by 7 bases and V by 1 base; bases with no gene match: 5. CDR1 and CDR2 (germline): SGHDT, YYEEEE.

The CDR3 nucleotides are TGTGCCAGCAGTTGGGGTGGGGGAGGACTAGGGGGGTTCGCGGAGACCCAGTACTTC. Protein product: CASSWGGGGLGGFAETQYF. The chain joins TRBV28 to TRBJ2-5, with D perhaps matching TRBD2 (7 bases). V was pared by 4 bases and J by 5 bases, with 29 bases between. Per germline, CDR1 MDHEN and CDR2 SYDVKM. This CDR3 is built from 19 residues.

The chain is built from TRBV4-2 and TRBJ2-1, with 9 bases aligning to TRBD1. This CDR3 has 16 amino acids. The V and J ends lost 2 bases and 7 bases, in that order; junction bases with no gene match: 9. Germline V CDR1 and CDR2: LGHNA, YNFKEQ. This CDR3 reads CASSQTSGTGKNEQFF. CDR3 nucleotides: TGTGCCAGCAGCCAAACATCAGGGACAGGGAAGAATGAGCAGTTCTTC.

The J gene is TRBJ2-5, the V gene TRBV9, with D possibly matching TRBD1 (9 bases). The CDR3 contains 16 residues. Per germline, CDR1 SGDLS and CDR2 YYNGEE. The V gene lost 3 bases and the J gene lost 3 bases, with 18 bases spanning the gap. This chain's CDR3 is CASSEGQGLDKETQYF. The DNA of the CDR3 is TGTGCCAGCAGCGAGGGACAGGGACTAGATAAAGAGACCCAGTACTTC.

In its sample, this clone was seen once. The V gene is TRBV5-1, the J gene TRBJ2-1; 8 bases are shared with TRBD2. Unmatched junction bases numbered 4, after V lost 0 bases and J lost 8 bases. Germline V lookup: CDR1 SGHRS, CDR2 YFSETQ. This CDR3 spans 14 amino acids. The CDR3 region has the DNA TGCGCCAGCAGCTTGGGTAGCGGGATTGATGAGCAGTTCTTC. It codes for CASSLGSGIDEQFF.

This clone was seen a few times. This chain uses TRBV7-8 with TRBJ2-7, with 8 positions matching TRBD2. This CDR3 comprises 15 residues. Germline V gene lookup returns CDR1 SGHVS and CDR2 FQNEAQ. V shed 2 bases, J shed 9 bases, and the junction held 12 bases outside the gene matches. Written as DNA, the CDR3 is TGTGCCAGCAGCTTACGAAGCGGGAGCCCGGAGGGGCAGTACTTC. It codes for CASSLRSGSPEGQYF.

The chain links TRBV19 to TRBJ2-7; TRBD1 matches 7 bases. The CDR3 totals 14 residues. Trimming at V came to 0 bases and at J to 2 bases, leaving 1 base not matched to a gene. Looked up from germline, CDR1 is LNHDA and CDR2 is SQIVND (reference sequence). The CDR3 DNA reads TGTGCCAGTAGTATAGAGGGGACAGCCTACGAGCAGTACTTC. The encoded protein is CASSIEGTAYEQYF.

The chain joins TRBV9 to TRBJ2-1; 7 bases map to TRBD1. With V trimmed by 0 bases and J by 5 bases, 2 bases remained unmatched. CDR3 length equals 14 residues. Germline CDR1 and CDR2: SGDLS and YYNGEE. The CDR3 DNA follows: TGTGCCAGCAGCGTAGCTAGGGGGCACAATGAGCAGTTCTTC. Protein sequence: CASSVARGHNEQFF.

V and J are TRBV7-2 and TRBJ2-1; 7 nucleotides line up with TRBD1. Trimming at V came to 3 bases and at J to 7 bases, leaving 3 bases not matched to a gene. CDR3 length: 13 residues. Germline V lookup: CDR1 SGHTA, CDR2 FQGNSA. The CDR3 region is CASSFDRANEQFF. The CDR3 DNA sequence: TGTGCCAGCAGCTTCGACAGGGCAAATGAGCAGTTCTTC.

This chain connects TRBV6-5 to TRBJ2-1; 9 bases agree with TRBD2. This CDR3 is 15 amino acids long. Trimming took 7 bases from V and 6 from J; bases not matched to a gene: 10. In germline, CDR1 is MNHEY, CDR2 SVGAGI. CDR3 sequence: CASTRGGRAFNEQFF. The CDR3 DNA reads TGTGCCAGCACCCGGGGCGGGAGGGCCTTCAATGAGCAGTTCTTC.

The chain recombines TRBV15 with TRBJ2-7; 9 nucleotides match TRBD1. V was clipped by 0 bases and J by 3 bases; unmatched bases: 6. Germline CDR1 is LNHNV and CDR2 is YYDKDF (reference sequence). The CDR3 is made up of 16 amino acids. CDR3 protein: CATSRDLGTGYYEQYF. The CDR3 DNA reads TGTGCCACCAGCAGAGATCTCGGGACAGGGTACTACGAGCAGTACTTC. Complete variable domain (other parts from reference TRBV15 and TRBJ2-7): DAMVIQNPRYQVTQFGKPVTLSCSQTLNHNVMYWYQQKSSQAPKLLFHYYDKDFNNEADTPDNFQSRRPNTSFCFLDIRSPGLGDTAMYLCATSRDLGTGYYEQYFGPGTRLTVT.